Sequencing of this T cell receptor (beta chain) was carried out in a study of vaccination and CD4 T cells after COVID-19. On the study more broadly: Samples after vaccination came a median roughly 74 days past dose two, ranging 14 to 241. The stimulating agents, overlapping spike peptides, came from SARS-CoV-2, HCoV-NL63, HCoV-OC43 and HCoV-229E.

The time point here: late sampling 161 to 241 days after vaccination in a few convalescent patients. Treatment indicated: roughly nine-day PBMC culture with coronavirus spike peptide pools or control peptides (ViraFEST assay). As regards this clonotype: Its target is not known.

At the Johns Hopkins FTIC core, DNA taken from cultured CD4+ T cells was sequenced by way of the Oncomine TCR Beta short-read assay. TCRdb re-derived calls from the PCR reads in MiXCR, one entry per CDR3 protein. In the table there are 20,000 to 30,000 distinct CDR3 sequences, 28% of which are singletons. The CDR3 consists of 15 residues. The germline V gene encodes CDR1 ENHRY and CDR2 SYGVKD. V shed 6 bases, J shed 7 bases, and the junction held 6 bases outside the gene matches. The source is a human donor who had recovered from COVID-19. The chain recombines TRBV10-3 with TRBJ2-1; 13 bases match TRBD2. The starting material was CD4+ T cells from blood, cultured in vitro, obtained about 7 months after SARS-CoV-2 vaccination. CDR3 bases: TGTGCCATCAGCCCACTAGCGGGAGGGGATAATGAGCAGTTCTTC. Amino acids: CAISPLAGGDNEQFF.